Detailed here is one T cell receptor (beta chain). J was trimmed by 11 bases and V by 1 base; bases with no gene match: 11. CDR1 and CDR2 (germline): MNHNS, SASEGT. The CDR3 covers 15 residues. The time point denotes: cycle 4 day 1 (C4D1), after five to seven weeks of nivolumab. Every one of the patients relapsed after autologous stem cell transplantation (brentuximab vedotin exposure was variable). This sample was taken from a study of PD-1 blockade in classical Hodgkin lymphoma. Repertoires were generated with immunoSEQ multiplex PCR, while TCRdb's copy carries only in-frame clones and drops some. The sample shows over 50,000 clones, around nine tenths of them seen only once.

Sample: peripheral blood mononuclear cells (PBMCs), taken before the fourth cycle of nivolumab. This clonotype originated in a human donor with classical Hodgkin lymphoma. The chain employs TRBV6-1 and TRBJ2-5, with 9 bases matching TRBD2. CDR3 amino acids: CASSEDASGAVSQYF. For the CDR3, the DNA is TGTGCCAGCAGTGAAGACGCTAGCGGGGCCGTGTCGCAGTACTTC.